The rows below give T cell receptor beta chains drawn from one sample of a study of blood T cells in healthy people across ages. TCRdb recomputed calls from the 5' RACE reads with MiXCR, one row per CDR3 protein. The sample records around 600,000 distinct CDR3 sequences, under 55% being singletons. Sequences were obtained from blood. All receptors come from an elderly man in good health. The CDR3 runs from the conserved cysteine through the conserved F or W. The D gene is left open where the match is weak. Not all rows give a size; the values are once, few, many and, for expanded clones, a class.

clone size: many; J gene: TRBJ2-6; V gene: TRBV6-5; D gene: .; CDR3 DNA: TGTGCCAGCACCCTACACGCCGGTGGGGCCAACGTCCTGACTTTC; CDR3 protein: CASTLHAGGANVLTF
clone size: .; J gene: TRBJ1-2; V gene: TRBV10-3; D gene: .; CDR3 DNA: TGTGCCATCAGTGCGGAGGGGCACTATGGCTACACCTTC; CDR3 protein: CAISAEGHYGYTF
clone size: .; J gene: TRBJ2-4; V gene: TRBV7-9; D gene: .; CDR3 DNA: TGTGCCAGCAGTTTGAGGGGGTCCTCCTTCGGGCAGTACTTC; CDR3 protein: CASSLRGSSFGQYF
clone size: .; J gene: TRBJ2-7; V gene: TRBV6-2/TRBV6-3; D gene: .; CDR3 DNA: TGTGCCAGCAGGGTGGGGGTATACGAGCAGTACTTC; CDR3 protein: CASRVGVYEQYF
clone size: once; J gene: TRBJ2-7; V gene: TRBV7-2; D gene: .; CDR3 DNA: TGTGCCAGCAGCGCAACATTCTCCTACGAGCAGTACTTC; CDR3 protein: CASSATFSYEQYF
clone size: .; J gene: TRBJ2-2; V gene: TRBV9; D gene: TRBD2; CDR3 DNA: TGTGCCAGCAGCGTAAACTTAGCGGGAGTGAACACCGGGGAGCTGTTTTTT; CDR3 protein: CASSVNLAGVNTGELFF
clone size: .; J gene: TRBJ2-3; V gene: TRBV12-3/TRBV12-4; D gene: TRBD1; CDR3 DNA: TGTGCCAGCAGTTTAGCGGGGGACAGGGACACAGATACGCAGTATTTT; CDR3 protein: CASSLAGDRDTDTQYF
clone size: .; J gene: TRBJ2-7; V gene: TRBV29-1; D gene: .; CDR3 DNA: TGCAGCGTTGAAGACCATGAGCAGTACTTC; CDR3 protein: CSVEDHEQYF
clone size: few; J gene: TRBJ2-1; V gene: TRBV24-1; D gene: .; CDR3 DNA: TGTGCCACCAGTGATCAGACTAGTGTTAACAATGAGCAGTTCTTC; CDR3 protein: CATSDQTSVNNEQFF
clone size: .; J gene: TRBJ2-1; V gene: TRBV7-2; D gene: .; CDR3 DNA: TGTGCCAGCAACCCCGGCACCTACAATGAGCAGTTCTTC; CDR3 protein: CASNPGTYNEQFF
clone size: .; J gene: TRBJ1-2; V gene: TRBV30; D gene: .; CDR3 DNA: TGTGCCTGGACTGGGGGGGGCGGGTCCGCGAACTATGGCTACACCTTC; CDR3 protein: CAWTGGGGSANYGYTF
clone size: few; J gene: TRBJ1-2; V gene: TRBV9; D gene: .; CDR3 DNA: TGTGCCAGCAGCGAGGAGGCGCAGAACTATGGCTACACCTTC; CDR3 protein: CASSEEAQNYGYTF
clone size: once; J gene: TRBJ1-2; V gene: TRBV4-1; D gene: .; CDR3 DNA: TGCGCCAGCAGCCAAGATGGTCAGACCCTCCGCGGCTACACCTTC; CDR3 protein: CASSQDGQTLRGYTF
clone size: few; J gene: TRBJ1-1; V gene: TRBV29-1; D gene: .; CDR3 DNA: TGCAGCGTTGAAGATCAAGTAAGGACTGAAGCTTTCTTT; CDR3 protein: CSVEDQVRTEAFF
clone size: .; J gene: TRBJ2-5; V gene: TRBV29-1; D gene: TRBD2; CDR3 DNA: TGCAGCGGATCGACTAGCGGGGAAGAGACCCAGTACTTC; CDR3 protein: CSGSTSGEETQYF
clone size: .; J gene: TRBJ2-3; V gene: TRBV28; D gene: .; CDR3 DNA: TGTGCCAGCAGTTTATCCCCGACCGGAGCAGATACGCAGTATTTT; CDR3 protein: CASSLSPTGADTQYF
clone size: few; J gene: TRBJ2-7; V gene: TRBV28; D gene: TRBD1; CDR3 DNA: TGTGCCAGCAGTTCCCCCGGGACAGCCTACGAGCAGTACTTC; CDR3 protein: CASSSPGTAYEQYF
clone size: .; J gene: TRBJ1-1; V gene: TRBV2; D gene: .; CDR3 DNA: TGTGCCAGCAGTGATATCCAAGCAGGGGAAGCTTTCTTT; CDR3 protein: CASSDIQAGEAFF
clone size: .; J gene: TRBJ2-7; V gene: TRBV20-1; D gene: .; CDR3 DNA: TGCAGTGCTAGAGGTGGCCATTACAATGAGCAGTACTTC; CDR3 protein: CSARGGHYNEQYF
clone size: .; J gene: TRBJ2-7; V gene: TRBV11-2; D gene: .; CDR3 DNA: TGTGCCAGCAGCTTAGTAGGGTTTAGGGGCTACGAGCAGTACTTC; CDR3 protein: CASSLVGFRGYEQYF
clone size: .; J gene: TRBJ1-4; V gene: TRBV7-2; D gene: TRBD1; CDR3 DNA: TGTGCCAGCAGCTTAGGGGACAGGGGGCGATCGGAACTGTTTTTT; CDR3 protein: CASSLGDRGRSELFF
clone size: few; J gene: TRBJ2-1; V gene: TRBV4-2; D gene: .; CDR3 DNA: TGTGCCAGCAGCCAGACAGAGAGAGTAGGTTTGAATGAGCAGTTCTTC; CDR3 protein: CASSQTERVGLNEQFF
clone size: once; J gene: TRBJ2-3; V gene: TRBV10-3; D gene: .; CDR3 DNA: TGTGCCATCAGCGTGACAACTAGCACAGATACGCAGTATTTT; CDR3 protein: CAISVTTSTDTQYF
clone size: few; J gene: TRBJ1-5; V gene: TRBV25-1; D gene: .; CDR3 DNA: TGTGCCAGCAGTGGTGTAGGCAATCAGCCCCAGCATTTT; CDR3 protein: CASSGVGNQPQHF
clone size: few; J gene: TRBJ2-5; V gene: TRBV7-2; D gene: .; CDR3 DNA: TGTGCCAGCAGCTTAGATGGGTTGTGGGAGACCCAGTACTTC; CDR3 protein: CASSLDGLWETQYF
clone size: .; J gene: TRBJ1-1; V gene: TRBV7-9; D gene: .; CDR3 DNA: TGTGCCAGCAGCGAGGACTGGAACACTGAAGCTTTCTTT; CDR3 protein: CASSEDWNTEAFF
clone size: many; J gene: TRBJ2-7; V gene: TRBV12-3/TRBV12-4; D gene: .; CDR3 DNA: TGTGCCAGCAGTTTGGGACACCCGCCCTACGAGCAGTACTTC; CDR3 protein: CASSLGHPPYEQYF
clone size: .; J gene: TRBJ2-3; V gene: TRBV29-1; D gene: .; CDR3 DNA: TGCAGCGTTGAACAGGGGCTGGATACGCAGTATTTT; CDR3 protein: CSVEQGLDTQYF
clone size: .; J gene: TRBJ2-2; V gene: TRBV5-1; D gene: .; CDR3 DNA: TGCGCCAGCAGTGCTGGACAGAACACCGGGGAGCGGTTTTTT; CDR3 protein: CASSAGQNTGERFF
clone size: .; J gene: TRBJ2-5; V gene: TRBV7-2; D gene: TRBD1; CDR3 DNA: TGTGCCAGCAGCCCCCCGGGGAGACAGGGCCAAGAGACCCAGTACTTC; CDR3 protein: CASSPPGRQGQETQYF